Listed here is a single TCR beta chain. This sample was taken from a study of cytotoxic CD8 clonotypes in ibrutinib-treated CLL. Study summary: The patient breakdown showed more than nine relapsed/refractory and some 16 treatment-naive cases, with about 17 IGHV unmutated.

Here immunoSEQ multiplex PCR was the method, and the copy in TCRdb shows in-frame clones only, minus some. In the table there are roughly 52,000 clones, approximately 53% of which are singletons. This CDR3 region has 13 residues. The V gene's germline CDR1 is SGHRS and CDR2 YFSETQ. The J segment lost 6 bases and the V segment lost 3 bases, leaving 3 bases of the junction unmatched. The sequences come from PBMCs, collected after 12 months of ibrutinib treatment. The TCR sequence derives from a human donor with chronic lymphocytic leukemia. The rearrangement uses TRBV5-1 and TRBJ2-3, with TRBD1 identical over 8 bases. The chain's CDR3 is CASSSDRADTQYF. The CDR3 DNA follows: TGCGCCAGCAGCTCGGACAGGGCGGATACGCAGTATTTT. Full variable domain (outside the CDR3, taken from reference TRBV5-1 and TRBJ2-3): KAGVTQTPRYLIKTRGQQVTLSCSPISGHRSVSWYQQTPGQGLQFLFEYFSETQRNKGNFPGRFSGRQFSNSRSEMNVSTLELGDSALYLCASSSDRADTQYFGPGTRLTVL.